Below are 24 T cell receptor beta chains sequenced from a single sample in a study of shared clonotypes between healthy human individuals. Produced via immunoSEQ multiplex PCR; TCRdb's table is partial and in-frame only. The sample holds 2 million to 3 million clones; 80% to 95% are singletons and the top ten take approximately 0.37%. The sequencing sample was made of naive CD4+ T cells from PBMCs. The subset here: CD45RA+ positively selected. All receptors come from a man younger than 35 in good health. Some clones in this sample may be carry-over from other donors' samples.

The V gene is TRBV9, the J gene TRBJ2-1; tentative D call: TRBD2 (6 bases). Trimming left V 3 bases short and J 3 bases short, with 16 bases between. From germline, CDR1 is SGDLS and CDR2 YYNGEE. The CDR3 is 16 amino acids. The CDR3 DNA is TGTGCCAGCAGCGGCAGACTAGGGGCGAACTACAATGAGCAGTTCTTC. The encoded protein is CASSGRLGANYNEQFF.

The rearrangement joins TRBV10-3 to TRBJ1-5, with TRBD1 as a possible D gene (6 bases). The V end lost 3 bases, the J end lost 9 bases, and 12 bases lay between the germline ends. The length of the CDR3 is 13 residues. Germline values: CDR1 ENHRY, CDR2 SYGVKD. The DNA for the CDR3 is TGTGCCATCAGTGATGACAGGCTTAGGCCCCAGCATTTT. Its translation is CAISDDRLRPQHF.

The chain employs TRBV28 and TRBJ1-2, with a weak D call TRBD1 (5 bases). Looked up from germline, CDR1 is MDHEN and CDR2 is SYDVKM. V shed 3 bases and J shed 5 bases, with 19 bases lying between them. The CDR3 has 16 residues. CDR3 sequence (DNA): TGTGCCAGCAGTTTGACAGCCGGCAGCCTCCCGTATGGCTACACCTTC. Protein product: CASSLTAGSLPYGYTF.

The chain links TRBV7-2 to TRBJ1-1, with D uncertain. Trimming cost V 4 bases and J 1 base, with 7 bases left between them. CDR3 length: 13 amino acids. The germline V gene encodes CDR1 SGHTA and CDR2 FQGNSA. The CDR3 DNA follows: TGTGCCAGCAGCTCCGCCAGGAACACTGAAGCTTTCTTT. As protein: CASSSARNTEAFF.

J is TRBJ2-7 and V is TRBV6-6; a possible D gene is TRBD2 (6 bases). V lost 7 bases, J lost 6 bases, and 19 bases lay in between. Germline V gene lookup returns CDR1 MNHNY and CDR2 SVGAGI (reference sequence). This CDR3 has 14 residues. The CDR3 coding sequence is TGTGCCAGCACCCCGGGCCCGGCTAGCGTCGAGCAGTACTTC. As protein: CASTPGPASVEQYF.

The chain combines TRBV28 with TRBJ2-5; D remains unclear. V lost 3 bases, J lost 1 base, and 9 bases lay in between. The germline V gene encodes CDR1 MDHEN and CDR2 SYDVKM. The CDR3 contains 14 residues. This chain's CDR3 is CASSFQRIQETQYF. Written as DNA, the CDR3 is TGTGCCAGCAGTTTCCAGAGAATCCAAGAGACCCAGTACTTC.

The rearrangement uses TRBV27 and TRBJ2-1, with 11 bases lining up with TRBD2. CDR3 size: 16 residues. The V gene's germline CDR1 is MNHEY and CDR2 SMNVEV (reference sequence). V was clipped by 5 bases and J by 3 bases; unmatched bases: 6. In DNA form, the CDR3 reads TGTGCCAGCAGTCGGCGCACTAGCGGGAGCTACAATGAGCAGTTCTTC. As protein: CASSRRTSGSYNEQFF.

The rearrangement uses TRBV29-1 and TRBJ2-7; no clear D gene. The V end lost 0 bases, the J end lost 4 bases, and 13 bases lay between the germline ends. CDR1 is SQVTM and CDR2 is ANQGSEA in the germline V gene. This CDR3 spans 14 amino acids. In DNA form, the CDR3 reads TGCAGCGTTGAAGATCGAGGACGCGGATACGAGCAGTACTTC. It specifies CSVEDRGRGYEQYF.

The rearrangement links TRBV30 to TRBJ1-6; D is uncertain. Germline assignment: CDR1 GTSNPN and CDR2 SVGIG (reference sequence). The CDR3 loop spans 13 amino acids. V lost 0 bases and J 15 bases, leaving 15 bases between the germline ends. This CDR3 is CAWSVQFEVLLHF. CDR3 DNA sequence: TGTGCCTGGAGTGTACAATTTGAGGTTCTCCTCCACTTT.

J is TRBJ2-1 and V is TRBV23-1, with 9 bases that match TRBD1. TRBV23-1 is noted as an ORF with a role that remains uncertain. The V gene end was trimmed by 4 bases and the J gene end by 5 bases; junction bases not matched to a gene: 3. This CDR3 region has 14 residues. The CDR3 spells CASSLGTGNNEQFF. CDR3 DNA sequence: TGCGCCAGCAGTCTCGGGACAGGGAACAATGAGCAGTTCTTC.

The CDR3 region is CASSLVPPRVNEKLFF. Written as DNA, the CDR3 is TGCGCCAGCAGCTTGGTCCCACCCAGGGTTAATGAAAAACTGTTTTTT. The chain recombines TRBV5-1 with TRBJ1-4; a weak D match, TRBD1 (5 bases). Germline CDR1 reads SGHRS; CDR2 reads YFSETQ. The V gene lost 0 bases and the J gene lost 4 bases, with 13 bases spanning the gap. The CDR3 is made up of 16 amino acids. Full variable domain (missing parts from reference TRBV5-1 and TRBJ1-4): KAGVTQTPRYLIKTRGQQVTLSCSPISGHRSVSWYQQTPGQGLQFLFEYFSETQRNKGNFPGRFSGRQFSNSRSEMNVSTLELGDSALYLCASSLVPPRVNEKLFFGSGTQLSVL.

The chain employs TRBV14 and TRBJ1-2; D is perhaps TRBD1 (5 bases). Germline-derived CDR1 and CDR2 are SGHDN and FVKESK. Trimming removed 4 bases at V and 7 bases at J, with 13 bases between. The CDR3 is 13 amino acids. CDR3 sequence (DNA): TGTGCCAGCAGCCGTGCGACAGTAAGTGGCTACACCTTC. Encoded protein: CASSRATVSGYTF.

This chain links TRBV6-6 with TRBJ2-3, with 7 bases lining up with TRBD2. Germline assignment: CDR1 MNHNY and CDR2 SVGAGI (reference sequence). The CDR3 runs 12 residues. V shed 6 bases, J shed 5 bases, and the junction held 2 bases outside the gene matches. The CDR3 spells CASRLAGDTQYF. Written as DNA, the CDR3 is TGTGCCAGCAGATTAGCGGGAGATACGCAGTATTTT.

Regarding this clone: Other DNA sequences in the same sample also yield this CDR3. The rearrangement uses TRBV5-1 and TRBJ2-3; no reliable D call. In germline, CDR1 is SGHRS, CDR2 YFSETQ. The CDR3 runs 14 residues. Deletions cut 0 bases from V and 2 bases from J, with 7 bases between. The DNA of the CDR3 is TGCGCCAGCAGCTTGGGCCGGTACACAGATACGCAGTATTTT. Translated: CASSLGRYTDTQYF.

The rearrangement uses TRBV5-1 and TRBJ2-3, with D unclear. Trimming pared 3 bases from V and 4 bases from J, leaving 18 bases between. Germline V gene sequence: CDR1 SGHRS, CDR2 YFSETQ. The CDR3 has 16 amino acids. This CDR3 reads CASSYNRAAGPDTQYF. In DNA, the CDR3 is TGCGCCAGCAGCTATAATAGAGCAGCAGGTCCAGATACGCAGTATTTT.

The V gene is TRBV10-1, the J gene TRBJ1-1, with TRBD1 as a possible D gene (5 bases). The CDR3 extends over 12 amino acids. CDR1 and CDR2 (germline): WNHNN, SYGVQD (reference sequence). V dropped 3 bases and J dropped 9 bases, with 11 bases sitting between them. The CDR3 nucleotides are TGCGCCAGCAGTGAAGGACGGGGCCAAGCTTTCTTT. This translates into CASSEGRGQAFF.

This clone came up once. The rearrangement links TRBV18 to TRBJ2-7, with D possibly being TRBD1 or TRBD2 (5 bases each). Trimming left V 4 bases short and J 5 bases short, with 15 bases between. The CDR3 has 14 amino acids. CDR1 and CDR2 from the germline V gene are KGHSH and LQKENI. The CDR3 coding sequence is TGTGCCAGCTCACTGTCGGAGACGGGACACGAGCAGTACTTC. This gives the protein CASSLSETGHEQYF.

This sequence joins TRBV6-1 and TRBJ1-1; the match to TRBD1 covers 7 bases. The V gene's germline CDR1 is MNHNS and CDR2 SASEGT. The CDR3 covers 13 residues. V gave up 5 bases and J gave up 13 bases; unmatched junction bases: 13. The CDR3 DNA reads as TGTGCCAGCAGTCCCGGGACAGTACTCCAAGATTTCTTT. Amino acids: CASSPGTVLQDFF.

The chain combines TRBV11-3 with TRBJ2-7, with 10 bases lining up with TRBD1. Germline V gene sequence: CDR1 SGHNT, CDR2 YENEEA. V was clipped by 3 bases and J by 2 bases; unmatched bases: 4. This CDR3 region has 15 residues. The CDR3 sequence: CASSLAGQGAYEQYF. For the CDR3, the DNA is TGTGCCAGCAGCTTGGCCGGACAGGGGGCCTACGAGCAGTACTTC. Together with reference TRBV11-3 and TRBJ2-7, the CDR3 gives the full variable domain: EAGVVQSPRYKIIEKKQPVAFWCNPISGHNTLYWYLQNLGQGPELLIRYENEEAVDDSQLPKDRFSAERLKGVDSTLKIQPAELGDSAVYLCASSLAGQGAYEQYFGPGTRLTVT.

The chain joins TRBV27 to TRBJ2-3; the D gene is possibly TRBD2 (5 bases). Trimming removed 8 bases at V and 1 base at J, with 25 bases between. CDR1 and CDR2 (germline): MNHEY, SMNVEV (reference sequence). The CDR3 spans 18 residues. This CDR3 is CASSPGVGRVEGTDTQYF. DNA of the CDR3: TGTGCCAGCTCCCCCGGGGTAGGGCGCGTAGAGGGCACAGATACGCAGTATTTT.

Points on this clone: This sample includes further DNA sequences coding for the same CDR3. The chain links TRBV7-2 to TRBJ2-2, with 9 bases lining up with TRBD2. V was pared by 0 bases and J by 3 bases, with 2 bases of the junction left unmatched. Germline V CDR1 and CDR2: SGHTA, FQGNSA. The CDR3 is made up of 16 amino acids. CDR3 in DNA: TGTGCCAGCAGCTTAGCGGCGGGAGGGCACACCGGGGAGCTGTTTTTT. This gives the protein CASSLAAGGHTGELFF.

The chain recombines TRBV5-6 with TRBJ1-1, with a tentative D call TRBD1 (5 bases). The germline V and J ends were trimmed by 4 bases and 7 bases, with 23 bases remaining between them. Germline lookup yields CDR1 SGHDT and CDR2 YYEEEE. This CDR3 has 16 amino acids. The CDR3 bases are TGTGCCAGCAGCCTGGCCGGGACGCCTCTGAAGGTTGAAGCTTTCTTT. Protein product: CASSLAGTPLKVEAFF.

The rearrangement joins TRBV2 to TRBJ2-5; D gene unclear. The CDR3 length is 17 residues. Germline assignment: CDR1 SNHLY and CDR2 FYNNEI. V dropped 0 bases and J dropped 0 bases, with 14 bases sitting between them. The CDR3: CASSEARRRSYQETQYF. The CDR3 DNA reads TGTGCCAGCAGTGAAGCGCGTCGGCGGTCGTACCAAGAGACCCAGTACTTC.

This rearrangement joins TRBV18 to TRBJ2-7, with D possibly being TRBD2 (6 bases). The ends were cut back, 3 bases at V and 1 base at J, with 13 bases in the middle. Germline CDR1 KGHSH, CDR2 LQKENI. CDR3 length: 15 amino acids. CDR3 nucleotide sequence: TGTGCCAGCTCACCGAAGATAGCGGATTCCTACGAGCAGTACTTC. Translation gives CASSPKIADSYEQYF.